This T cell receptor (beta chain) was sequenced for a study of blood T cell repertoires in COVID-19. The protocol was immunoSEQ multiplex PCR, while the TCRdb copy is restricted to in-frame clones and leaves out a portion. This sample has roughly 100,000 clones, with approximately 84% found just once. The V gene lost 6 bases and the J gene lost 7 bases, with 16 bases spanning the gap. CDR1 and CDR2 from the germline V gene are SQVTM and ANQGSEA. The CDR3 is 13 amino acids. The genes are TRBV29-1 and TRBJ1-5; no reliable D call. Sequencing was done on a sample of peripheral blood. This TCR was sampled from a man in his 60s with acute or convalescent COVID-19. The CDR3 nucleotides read TGCAGCGTAACAGAATCCCTCGCCCAGCCCCAGCATTTT. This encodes CSVTESLAQPQHF.